The 21 T cell receptor beta chains below come from one sample, sequenced in a study of T cells in Graves' hyperthyroidism and ophthalmopathy. TCR beta CDR3 region amplification was performed from RNA transcripts. The study used the HTBI primer set for a first-round RT-PCR of the TCR CDR3. TCRdb reanalysed the multiplex PCR reads using MiXCR and keeps one entry per CDR3 protein. Of fewer than 650,000 distinct CDR3 sequences listed, 13% to 15% are singletons. The specimen was blood. The receptors here all came from a woman aged 40-49 years with Graves' hyperthyroidism.

The chain combines TRBV20-1 with TRBJ2-2; TRBD2 aligns across 10 bases. Per germline, CDR1 DFQATT and CDR2 SNEGSKA (reference sequence). This CDR3 has 17 amino acids. V dropped 3 bases and J dropped 2; count of bases not matched to a gene: 9. CDR3 in DNA: TGCAGTGCTAGTTACCTCCTACTAGCGGGAAACACCGGGGAGCTGTTTTTT. Amino acids: CSASYLLLAGNTGELFF.

Points on this clonotype: This may be a read error: a much more frequent sequence differs by one nucleotide. Likely a read error: the CDR3 ends without its conserved phenylalanine or tryptophan. The gene calls are TRBV7-6 and TRBJ2-1; 11 bases match TRBD2. The CDR3 loop spans 17 amino acids. Germline loops: CDR1 SGHVS, CDR2 FNYEAQ. V dropped 5 bases and J dropped 2; count of bases not matched to a gene: 8. The CDR3 spells CASSIAPLAGAYNEQFV. The DNA for the CDR3 is TGTGCCAGCAGCATCGCCCCACTAGCGGGAGCCTACAATGAGCAGTTCGTC.

This clonotype was seen ten or more times. The chain links TRBV28 to TRBJ1-1; D might be TRBD1 (5 bases). The CDR3 length is 10 residues. V was trimmed by 9 bases and J by 11 bases, leaving 13 bases between them. The germline V gene encodes CDR1 MDHEN and CDR2 SYDVKM. CDR3 in DNA: TGTGCCAGTGGGGACGCGACGGCTTTCTTT. Its protein is CASGDATAFF.

At least ten counts were recorded for this clonotype. The chain employs TRBV28 and TRBJ1-5; perhaps TRBD1 as D (5 bases). V was cut by 3 bases and J by 7 bases, with 13 bases left in between. The CDR3 length is 14 residues. Germline V gives CDR1 MDHEN, CDR2 SYDVKM. This CDR3 is CASSLGSGGQPQHF. Here the CDR3 DNA reads TGTGCCAGCAGTTTGGGTTCCGGGGGGCAGCCCCAGCATTTT.

This clonotype showed up just a few times. The chain links TRBV19 to TRBJ2-2, with a tentative D call TRBD2 (6 bases). Germline V gives CDR1 LNHDA, CDR2 SQIVND (reference sequence). V lost 7 bases, J lost 6 bases, and 12 bases lay in between. This CDR3 has 13 residues. CDR3 residues: CASNGGYAGELFF. The CDR3 DNA follows: TGTGCCAGTAACGGGGGTTACGCCGGGGAGCTGTTTTTT.

This clonotype was found a few times. This chain links TRBV12-3 or TRBV12-4 with TRBJ2-1; D may be TRBD1 (5 bases). Trimming removed 2 bases at V and 9 bases at J, with 8 bases between. The CDR3 is 12 residues long. The CDR3 loop reads CASSLSDSEQFF. As DNA, the CDR3 is TGTGCCAGCAGTTTATCTGACAGTGAGCAGTTCTTC.

The rearrangement joins TRBV29-1 to TRBJ2-2; TRBD2 agrees at 14 bases. With 6 bases clipped from V and 3 bases from J, the junction kept 6 bases outside the gene matches. CDR3 length: 16 amino acids. Germline lookup yields CDR1 SQVTM and CDR2 ANQGSEA. The CDR3 sequence: CSVQGTSGSYTGELFF. In DNA form, the CDR3 reads TGCAGCGTCCAAGGGACTAGCGGGAGCTACACCGGGGAGCTGTTTTTT.

The V gene is TRBV10-2, the J gene TRBJ1-4; D remains unclear. CDR3 size: 13 residues. CDR1 and CDR2 (germline): WSHSY, SAAADI. The V and J ends lost 6 bases and 5 bases respectively, with 10 bases between them. The CDR3 loop reads CASRLLGNEKLFF. For the CDR3, the DNA is TGCGCCAGCAGATTATTAGGGAATGAAAAACTGTTTTTT.

This clonotype has only a few counts. The chain uses TRBV29-1 and TRBJ1-4, with D tentatively TRBD1 (6 bases). Germline V gene data show CDR1 as SQVTM and CDR2 as ANQGSEA. The CDR3 extends over 15 amino acids. Trimming took 0 bases from V and 5 from J, leaving 13 bases between them. For the CDR3, the DNA is TGCAGCGTTGAAGATCTGACAGGACCGAATGAAAAACTGTTTTTT. This sequence encodes CSVEDLTGPNEKLFF.

There are many counts of this clonotype. The chain is built from TRBV20-1 and TRBJ2-7; TRBD2 matches 14 bases. The germline CDR1 and CDR2 sequences are DFQATT and SNEGSKA (reference sequence). The CDR3 length is 15 residues. The J segment lost 3 bases and the V segment lost 6 bases, leaving 7 bases of the junction unmatched. CDR3 sequence reads: CSATPGLAGVYEQYF. Written as DNA, the CDR3 is TGCAGTGCGACACCGGGACTAGCGGGAGTCTACGAGCAGTACTTC.

The V and J genes are TRBV28 and TRBJ2-7, with D perhaps matching TRBD2 (7 bases). Looked up from germline, CDR1 is MDHEN and CDR2 is SYDVKM. The CDR3 extends over 16 amino acids. V was cut by 3 bases and J by 7 bases, with 22 bases left in between. The DNA for the CDR3 is TGTGCCAGCAGTTTTTGGAGACAGGATAAGGGGGGGGAGCAGTACTTC. Its protein is CASSFWRQDKGGEQYF.

This clonotype has ten or more counts. The chain recombines TRBV20-1 with TRBJ2-3; 11 positions agree with TRBD2. J was trimmed by 8 bases and V by 0 bases; bases with no gene match: 10. CDR1 is DFQATT and CDR2 is SNEGSKA in the germline V gene (reference sequence). The CDR3 contains 16 residues. The CDR3 is CSARDSTSGAGSTQYF. CDR3 in DNA: TGCAGTGCTAGAGACTCGACTAGCGGGGCTGGGAGTACGCAGTATTTT.

The table lists this clonotype with many counts. V and J are TRBV7-2 and TRBJ2-1, with D tentatively TRBD2 (6 bases). The germline V and J ends were trimmed by 1 base and 1 base, with 14 bases remaining between them. Germline lookup yields CDR1 SGHTA and CDR2 FQGNSA. The CDR3 is 17 amino acids. CDR3 in amino acids: CASSLGFRGSSYNEQFF. The CDR3 bases are TGTGCCAGCAGCTTAGGGTTTCGGGGGAGTTCCTACAATGAGCAGTTCTTC.

The chain carries TRBV6-2 or TRBV6-3 and TRBJ1-5; D uncertain. Between the trimmed V and J ends, which lost 7 bases and 0 bases, there was a span of 7 bases. The CDR3 runs to 13 residues. Germline values: CDR1 MNHEY, CDR2 SVGEGT. The CDR3 sequence is CASTGSSNQPQHF. The CDR3 DNA follows: TGTGCCAGCACCGGGAGTAGCAATCAGCCCCAGCATTTT.

At least ten counts were recorded for this clonotype. The J gene is TRBJ2-2, the V gene TRBV9, with TRBD2 identical over 7 bases. This CDR3 contains 16 residues. The V and J ends lost 0 bases and 4 bases, in that order; junction bases with no gene match: 6. CDR1 is SGDLS and CDR2 is YYNGEE in the germline V gene. The CDR3 is CASSVERGSVTGELFF. The DNA of the CDR3 is TGTGCCAGCAGCGTAGAACGCGGGAGTGTCACCGGGGAGCTGTTTTTT. The whole variable domain, filled in from reference TRBV9 and TRBJ2-2, reads DSGVTQTPKHLITATGQRVTLRCSPRSGDLSVYWYQQSLDQGLQFLIQYYNGEERAKGNILERFSAQQFPDLHSELNLSSLELGDSALYFCASSVERGSVTGELFFGEGSRLTVL.

J is TRBJ2-5 and V is TRBV5-5, with 9 bases identical to TRBD2. There are 17 residues in the CDR3. CDR1 SGHKS and CDR2 YYEKEE come from the germline V gene (reference sequence). The ends lost 0 bases at V and 4 bases at J; junction bases unmatched: 10. This chain's CDR3 is CASSLDRLAASGETQYF. The CDR3 nucleotides read TGTGCCAGCAGCTTGGATCGACTAGCGGCTTCGGGAGAGACCCAGTACTTC.

The chain links TRBV5-1 to TRBJ2-5, with 11 bases lining up with TRBD2. CDR1 is SGHRS and CDR2 is YFSETQ in the germline V gene. J gave up 1 base and V 3 bases, and 5 bases lay outside the gene matches. The CDR3 length is 16 residues. CDR3 protein: CASSYGLAGFQETQYF. In DNA form, the CDR3 reads TGCGCCAGCAGCTACGGACTAGCGGGCTTCCAAGAGACCCAGTACTTC.

This clonotype was picked up a small number of times. This chain uses TRBV5-4 with TRBJ1-1; perhaps TRBD1 as D (5 bases). Trimming shortened V by 1 base and J by 6 bases, and 28 bases separated the two germline ends. Germline CDR1 and CDR2: SGHNT and YYREEE (reference sequence). The CDR3 is 19 amino acids. The CDR3 loop reads CASSLRPKRWAGKASEAFF. CDR3 in DNA: TGTGCCAGCAGCTTGAGGCCAAAGCGGTGGGCAGGGAAGGCTTCTGAAGCTTTCTTT.

This clonotype appeared many times. The chain couples TRBV27 to TRBJ1-1, with a possible D match to TRBD1 (5 bases). The germline CDR1 and CDR2 sequences are MNHEY and SMNVEV (reference sequence). The CDR3 loop spans 14 amino acids. Between the trimmed V and J ends, which lost 5 bases and 1 base, there was a span of 11 bases. The CDR3 DNA sequence: TGTGCCAGCAGTCTGCTAGGACAGAACACTGAAGCTTTCTTT. Translated, it gives CASSLLGQNTEAFF.

Ten or more counts support this clonotype. The gene calls are TRBV12-3 or TRBV12-4 and TRBJ2-3, with a possible D match to TRBD2 (5 bases). The CDR3 runs 12 residues. V shed 8 bases and J shed 0 bases, with 6 bases lying between them. CDR3 protein: CASVASTDTQYF. DNA of the CDR3: TGTGCCAGCGTAGCGAGCACAGATACGCAGTATTTT.

This clonotype appeared many times. The chain joins TRBV2 to TRBJ2-3; unclear D gene. Germline V gene data show CDR1 as SNHLY and CDR2 as FYNNEI. There are 11 residues in the CDR3. Trimming left V 3 bases short and J 8 bases short, with 6 bases between. The CDR3 is CASSELGTQYF. The CDR3 bases are TGTGCCAGCAGTGAGCTTGGTACGCAGTATTTT.